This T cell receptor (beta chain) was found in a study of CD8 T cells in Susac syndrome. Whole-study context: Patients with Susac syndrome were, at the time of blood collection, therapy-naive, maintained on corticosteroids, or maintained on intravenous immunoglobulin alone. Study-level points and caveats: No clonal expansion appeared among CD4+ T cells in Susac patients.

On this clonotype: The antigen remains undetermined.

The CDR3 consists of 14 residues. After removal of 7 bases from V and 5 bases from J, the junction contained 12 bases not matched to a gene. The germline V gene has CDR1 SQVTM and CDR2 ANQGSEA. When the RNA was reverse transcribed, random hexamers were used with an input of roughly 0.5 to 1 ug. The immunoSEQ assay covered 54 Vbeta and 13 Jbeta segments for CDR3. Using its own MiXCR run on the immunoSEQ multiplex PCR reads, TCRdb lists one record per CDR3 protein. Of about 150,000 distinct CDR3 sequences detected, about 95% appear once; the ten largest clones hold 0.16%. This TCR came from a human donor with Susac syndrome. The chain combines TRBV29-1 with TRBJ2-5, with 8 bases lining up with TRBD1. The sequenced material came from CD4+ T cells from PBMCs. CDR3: CSAAGWTGLETQYF. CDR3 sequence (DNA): TGCAGCGCCGCGGGGTGGACAGGGTTGGAGACCCAGTACTTC.